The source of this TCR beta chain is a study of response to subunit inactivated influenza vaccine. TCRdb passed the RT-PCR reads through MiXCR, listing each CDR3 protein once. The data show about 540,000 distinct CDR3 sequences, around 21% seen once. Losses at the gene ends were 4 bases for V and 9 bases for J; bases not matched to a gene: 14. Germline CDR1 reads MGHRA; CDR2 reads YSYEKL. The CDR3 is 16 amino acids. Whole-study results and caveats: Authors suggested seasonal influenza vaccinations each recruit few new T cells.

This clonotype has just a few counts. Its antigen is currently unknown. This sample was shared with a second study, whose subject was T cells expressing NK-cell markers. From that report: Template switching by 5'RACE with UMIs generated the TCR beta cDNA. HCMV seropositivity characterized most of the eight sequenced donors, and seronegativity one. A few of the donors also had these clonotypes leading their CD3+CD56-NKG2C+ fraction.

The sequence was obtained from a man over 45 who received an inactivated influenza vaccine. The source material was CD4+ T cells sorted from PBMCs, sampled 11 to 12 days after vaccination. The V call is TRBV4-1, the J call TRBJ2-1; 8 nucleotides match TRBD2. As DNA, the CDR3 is TGCGCCAGCAGCCCAGACGGTAGCCGGGGGGGCGGTGAGCAGTTCTTC. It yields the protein CASSPDGSRGGGEQFF.